The 25 T cell receptor beta chains below all came from one sample that was sequenced in a study of OX40 agonist ivuxolimab in advanced cancers. The repertoire was sequenced with immunoSEQ multiplex PCR; TCRdb's copy has only in-frame clones and lacks some. The profile covers 95,000 to 100,000 clones, with approximately 83% appearing a single time and around 1.6% taken by the ten largest. This specimen consisted of CD4+ or CD8+ T cells sorted from blood, obtained in a trial of the OX40 agonist ivuxolimab. The receptor set was obtained from an adult with an advanced solid tumor such as melanoma, head and neck, liver or kidney cancer.

This clone occurred a few times. The chain is built from TRBV5-8 and TRBJ2-1; 7 positions agree with TRBD2. The CDR3 consists of 16 residues. Looked up from germline, CDR1 is SGHTS and CDR2 is YDEGEE. Trimming took 4 bases from V and 7 from J; bases not matched to a gene: 14. CDR3 sequence: CASSQLPGTTKNEQFF. The DNA of the CDR3 is TGTGCCAGCAGCCAATTACCCGGGACTACCAAAAATGAGCAGTTCTTC.

This chain connects TRBV30 to TRBJ1-5, with D possibly matching TRBD1 (5 bases). Germline values: CDR1 GTSNPN, CDR2 SVGIG (reference sequence). V lost 3 bases to trimming and J lost 5 bases, with 11 bases between them. This CDR3 region has 13 residues. The CDR3 nucleotides are TGTGCCTGGAGGGAGTCGGGGGATCAGCCCCAGCATTTT. Translating it yields CAWRESGDQPQHF.

V gene TRBV30 combines with J gene TRBJ1-5; D unresolved. V was shortened by 1 base and J by 5 bases, with 9 bases between the two germline ends. The germline CDR1 and CDR2 sequences are GTSNPN and SVGIG (reference sequence). There are 13 residues in the CDR3. CDR3 loop: CAWSGIGDQPQHF. The DNA of the CDR3 is TGTGCCTGGAGTGGAATAGGTGATCAGCCCCAGCATTTT.

In nucleotides, the CDR3 is TGTGCCAGTAGCCCGTTGAGTAGAAGGCTAGATCAGCCCCAGCATTTT. Its translation is CASSPLSRRLDQPQHF. The gene calls are TRBV19 and TRBJ1-5; the D is unclear. V was trimmed by 6 bases and J by 5 bases, leaving 20 bases between them. Germline V lookup: CDR1 LNHDA, CDR2 SQIVND (reference sequence). This CDR3 comprises 16 residues.

The chain uses TRBV7-7 and TRBJ2-7, with 9 bases that match TRBD1. Germline V lookup: CDR1 SSHAT, CDR2 FNYEAQ (reference sequence). This CDR3 is 18 amino acids long. Germline trimming cut 4 bases from V and 0 bases from J; bases unmatched to any gene: 13. The CDR3, as DNA: TGTGCCAGCAGCTCGCCGATGCCTCCGGGACAGGGCTCCTACGAGCAGTACTTC. Its protein is CASSSPMPPGQGSYEQYF.

The J gene is TRBJ2-3, the V gene TRBV4-3; D is uncertain. Germline V gene data show CDR1 as LGHNA and CDR2 as YSLEER. Trimming stripped 4 bases from V and 4 bases from J, with 15 bases between. This CDR3 region has 15 residues. CDR3 sequence reads: CASSPLGLFADTQYF. The DNA of the CDR3 is TGCGCCAGCAGCCCCTTGGGTCTGTTCGCAGATACGCAGTATTTT.

The chain combines TRBV28 with TRBJ1-1, with TRBD1 identical over 9 bases. CDR3 length: 15 amino acids. Germline trimming cut 4 bases from V and 5 bases from J; bases unmatched to any gene: 8. The germline V gene has CDR1 MDHEN and CDR2 SYDVKM. The CDR3 loop is CASSYQGQGGTEAFF. The CDR3 bases are TGTGCCAGCAGTTACCAGGGACAGGGAGGAACTGAAGCTTTCTTT. The variable domain in full, completed from reference TRBV28 and TRBJ1-1, reads DVKVTQSSRYLVKRTGEKVFLECVQDMDHENMFWYRQDPGLGLRLIYFSYDVKMKEKGDIPEGYSVSREKKERFSLILESASTNQTSMYLCASSYQGQGGTEAFFGQGTRLTVV.

The genes are TRBV4-1 and TRBJ2-3; the D call may be TRBD1 or TRBD2 (8 bases each). Germline V CDR1 and CDR2: MGHRA, YSYEKL. V gave up 1 base and J gave up 4 bases, with 18 bases separating them. The CDR3 runs 17 residues. Written as DNA, the CDR3 is TGCGCCAGCAGCCAAGCGGGGGGGCAGGGGGCGTCAGATACGCAGTATTTT. Protein: CASSQAGGQGASDTQYF.

The chain joins TRBV28 to TRBJ2-3, with TRBD2 as a possible D gene (5 bases). V dropped 4 bases and J dropped 1 base, with 12 bases sitting between them. Germline values: CDR1 MDHEN, CDR2 SYDVKM. CDR3 length: 15 amino acids. CDR3 sequence (DNA): TGTGCCAGCAGTTCCCCGGCAGCGGGCACAGATACGCAGTATTTT. Translating it yields CASSSPAAGTDTQYF. Complete variable domain (other parts from reference TRBV28 and TRBJ2-3): DVKVTQSSRYLVKRTGEKVFLECVQDMDHENMFWYRQDPGLGLRLIYFSYDVKMKEKGDIPEGYSVSREKKERFSLILESASTNQTSMYLCASSSPAAGTDTQYFGPGTRLTVL.

The chain combines TRBV19 with TRBJ1-4; D is possibly TRBD1 (5 bases). The length of the CDR3 is 17 residues. The V end was cut by 7 bases, the J end by 0 bases, with 18 bases between. CDR1 LNHDA and CDR2 SQIVND come from the germline V gene (reference sequence). In DNA, the CDR3 is TGTGCCAGTACACGGTTTGGGGGAATGACAACTAATGAAAAACTGTTTTTT. This translates into CASTRFGGMTTNEKLFF.

The chain couples TRBV19 to TRBJ1-5; D unclear. From germline, CDR1 is LNHDA and CDR2 SQIVND (reference sequence). Trimming left V 5 bases short and J 0 bases short, with 14 bases between. The CDR3 covers 16 residues. CDR3 sequence reads: CASSGGSAGSNQPQHF. The CDR3 coding sequence is TGTGCCAGTAGTGGTGGGTCCGCAGGTAGCAATCAGCCCCAGCATTTT.

V is TRBV19 and J is TRBJ1-3; D might be TRBD1 (6 bases). The V end was cut by 4 bases, the J end by 3 bases, with 10 bases between. This CDR3 is 14 amino acids long. CDR1 LNHDA and CDR2 SQIVND come from the germline V gene (reference sequence). The CDR3, as DNA: TGTGCCAGTAGTAACCGGGACATTGGAAACACCATATATTTT. Protein sequence: CASSNRDIGNTIYF.

V usage is TRBV6-1 and J usage is TRBJ2-2; D not resolved. The V gene's germline CDR1 is MNHNS and CDR2 SASEGT. V lost 7 bases to trimming and J lost 0 bases, with 6 bases between them. The CDR3 runs to 13 residues. The CDR3 DNA follows: TGTGCCAGCAAGGAATCGAACACCGGGGAGCTGTTTTTT. This encodes CASKESNTGELFF.

The chain combines TRBV7-2 with TRBJ2-2; TRBD2 agrees at 7 bases. The CDR3 is 15 amino acids. J lost 8 bases, V lost 1 base, and 7 bases had no gene match. CDR1 is SGHTA and CDR2 is FQGNSA in the germline V gene. The CDR3 DNA reads TGTGCCAGCAGCTTAGAGGCGGGAGCTAGGGGGGAGCTGTTTTTT. Protein product: CASSLEAGARGELFF.

The rearrangement joins TRBV19 to TRBJ1-1, with no clear D. There are 11 residues in the CDR3. Trimming left V 6 bases short and J 6 bases short, with 8 bases between. Germline V lookup: CDR1 LNHDA, CDR2 SQIVND (reference sequence). The CDR3 here is CASRLAAEAFF. CDR3 coding DNA: TGTGCCAGTAGGTTGGCCGCTGAAGCTTTCTTT.

The chain carries TRBV11-2 and TRBJ1-1; no definite D call. The CDR3 totals 13 residues. The V end lost 1 base, the J end lost 6 bases, and 9 bases lay between the germline ends. Germline V gene data show CDR1 as SGHAT and CDR2 as FQNNGV. The chain's CDR3 is CASSLAPTSEAFF. For the CDR3, the DNA is TGTGCCAGCAGCTTAGCTCCGACGTCTGAAGCTTTCTTT. The variable domain in full, with the rest retrieved from reference TRBV11-2 and TRBJ1-1, is EAGVAQSPRYKIIEKRQSVAFWCNPISGHATLYWYQQILGQGPKLLIQFQNNGVVDDSQLPKDRFSAERLKGVDSTLKIQPAKLEDSAVYLCASSLAPTSEAFFGQGTRLTVV.

The rearrangement uses TRBV7-2 and TRBJ2-5, with 7 bases matching TRBD2. Per germline, CDR1 SGHTA and CDR2 FQGNSA. Losses at the gene ends were 2 bases for V and 3 bases for J; bases not matched to a gene: 9. This CDR3 is 16 amino acids long. The CDR3 protein is CASSLYGTSDKETQYF. The CDR3 DNA follows: TGTGCCAGCAGCTTATATGGAACTAGCGATAAAGAGACCCAGTACTTC.

The CDR3 region has the DNA TGTGCCAGCAGCGGCCGGGACAACGGTGGCTCGGAGACCCAGTACTTC. Encoded protein: CASSGRDNGGSETQYF. J is TRBJ2-5 and V is TRBV7-9, with D perhaps TRBD1 (6 bases). Germline V gives CDR1 SEHNR, CDR2 FQNEAQ (reference sequence). The CDR3 covers 16 residues. With 5 bases removed from V and 5 bases from J, the gap between germline ends came to 21 bases.

V and J are TRBV5-1 and TRBJ2-5; D ambiguous. Per germline, CDR1 SGHRS and CDR2 YFSETQ. CDR3 size: 12 residues. Trimming pared 4 bases from V and 3 bases from J, leaving 7 bases between. The CDR3 coding sequence is TGCGCCAGCAGCCGACCTAAAGAGACCCAGTACTTC. Residues: CASSRPKETQYF. The entire variable domain, with the rest obtained from reference TRBV5-1 and TRBJ2-5, is as follows: KAGVTQTPRYLIKTRGQQVTLSCSPISGHRSVSWYQQTPGQGLQFLFEYFSETQRNKGNFPGRFSGRQFSNSRSEMNVSTLELGDSALYLCASSRPKETQYFGPGTRLLVL.

The chain uses TRBV7-2 and TRBJ1-3, with D unclear. V lost 1 base, J lost 4 bases, and 17 bases lay in between. CDR1 is SGHTA and CDR2 is FQGNSA in the germline V gene. The CDR3 runs to 17 residues. The CDR3 reads CASSLEAPGFSGNTIYF. Written as DNA, the CDR3 is TGTGCCAGCAGCTTAGAGGCACCGGGGTTCTCCGGAAACACCATATATTTT.

The gene calls are TRBV11-3 and TRBJ2-3; tentatively, D is TRBD2 (6 bases). The V end was cut by 1 base, the J end by 6 bases, with 14 bases between. Per the germline V gene, CDR1 is SGHNT and CDR2 is YENEEA. The CDR3 loop spans 15 amino acids. The CDR3 sequence: CASSLAAGTSDTQYF. DNA for the CDR3: TGTGCCAGCAGCTTAGCGGCAGGGACTTCCGATACGCAGTATTTT.

V usage is TRBV4-2 and J usage is TRBJ1-3; D gene ambiguous. The V end was cut by 0 bases, the J end by 0 bases, with 12 bases between. This CDR3 region has 17 residues. The germline V gene encodes CDR1 LGHNA and CDR2 YNFKEQ. The CDR3 bases are TGTGCCAGCAGCCAAGATCGGCGTCCAAACTCTGGAAACACCATATATTTT. Translating it yields CASSQDRRPNSGNTIYF.

This chain uses TRBV29-1 with TRBJ1-3, with D unclear. The CDR3 runs to 13 residues. V shed 6 bases and J shed 0 bases, with 9 bases lying between them. Germline-derived CDR1 and CDR2 are SQVTM and ANQGSEA. CDR3 nucleotides: TGCAGCGTGGAGGTGAGCTCTGGAAACACCATATATTTT. It codes for CSVEVSSGNTIYF.

In DNA form, the CDR3 reads TGTGCCAGTCAAGGACAGGGACACACCATATATTTT. Translated, it gives CASQGQGHTIYF. This chain joins TRBV9 and TRBJ1-3; TRBD1 aligns across 8 bases. The junction had 6 bases not matched to a gene; V was cut back by 8 bases and J by 8 bases. The germline V gene has CDR1 SGDLS and CDR2 YYNGEE. This CDR3 region has 12 residues.

The V call is TRBV25-1, the J call TRBJ1-3; tentative D call: TRBD1 (5 bases). Per germline, CDR1 MGHDK and CDR2 SYGVNS. CDR3 length: 16 residues. Trimming pared 6 bases from V and 0 bases from J, leaving 15 bases between. CDR3 nucleotide sequence: TGTGCCAGCAGCGGTCGGGACGGCTTCTCTGGAAACACCATATATTTT. It codes for CASSGRDGFSGNTIYF. The whole variable domain, filled in from reference TRBV25-1 and TRBJ1-3, reads EADIYQTPRYLVIGTGKKITLECSQTMGHDKMYWYQQDPGMELHLIHYSYGVNSTEKGDLSSESTVSRIRTEHFPLTLESARPSHTSQYLCASSGRDGFSGNTIYFGEGSWLTVV.